This TCR beta chain was found in a study of T cells expressing NK-cell markers. Study at large: Sorted CD3+CD56+NKG2C+, CD3+CD56+NKG2C- and CD3+CD56-NKG2C+ T-cell subsets were beta-chain profiled. The authors sequenced eight donors, of whom seven were HCMV-seropositive and one was seronegative.

From germline, CDR1 is SGHAT and CDR2 FQNNGV. CDR3 length: 17 amino acids. After re-calling the 5' RACE reads, TCRdb lists one entry per CDR3 protein, DNA absent. The sample features 400,000 or so distinct CDR3 sequences, with about 10% in its top ten. The sequenced sample consisted of blood T cells: a sorted CD56 or NKG2C T cell subset, CD4+ or CD8+ T cells, or bulk PBMC T cells (not recorded which). The clonotype comes from a woman aged 45-60 years in good health. The chain employs TRBV11-2 and TRBJ2-3; the D gene TCRdb calls, TRBD2, cannot be checked with no DNA. The chain's CDR3 is CASSLEGAGGPLDTQYF.